The sequence of this T cell receptor beta chain was determined in a study of CD8 T cells in ankylosing spondylitis. Whole-study findings and limits: Previously reported in reactive arthritis synovial fluid and blood were some of the motif variants.

The germline V gene encodes CDR1 MNHNS and CDR2 SASEGT. With V trimmed by 3 bases and J by 5 bases, 4 bases remained unmatched. The CDR3 sequence is 14 residues long. In its sample, this clonotype was seen a few times. What it recognizes is unknown. MiXCR was run by TCRdb on the 5' RACE reads, yielding one entry per CDR3 protein. This sample yields approximately 300,000 distinct CDR3 sequences, of which around 20% are seen a single time; roughly 7.4% belongs to the top ten. The sample consisted of blood, either unsorted or a sorted T cell fraction (not recorded which). The chain employs TRBV6-1 and TRBJ2-3; 8 nucleotides align to TRBD2. This clonotype originated in a male donor with ankylosing spondylitis or in good health (not recorded which). CDR3 in amino acids: CASSDGLAKDTQYF. CDR3 sequence (DNA): TGTGCCAGCAGTGACGGACTAGCTAAAGATACGCAGTATTTT.